A selection of T cell receptor beta chains follows, all from one sample in a study of blood T cells in healthy people across ages. TCRdb itself ran the 5' RACE reads through MiXCR, one entry per CDR3 protein. Among about 830,000 distinct CDR3 sequences, 60% to 80% were seen once, and the ten largest hold 28%. The source material was blood. The origin of the receptors is a man aged 30 to 39 in good health. The CDR3 runs from the conserved cysteine through the conserved F or W. Each record gives: V gene, clone size, CDR3 length, D gene, J gene, CDR3 protein, CDR3 DNA. The D gene is left open where the match is weak. The size entry is marked missing in some rows and otherwise reads once, few, many or a size class.

TRBV5-1,.,14,TRBD2,TRBJ2-7,CASSTDSGYYEQYF,TGCGCCAGCAGCACGGATAGCGGGTACTACGAGCAGTACTTC
TRBV2,.,16,TRBD1,TRBJ2-2,CASSEPHRGPLGELFF,TGTGCCAGCAGTGAACCTCACAGGGGGCCCCTCGGGGAGCTGTTTTTT
TRBV2,few,13,.,TRBJ1-2,CASREGTNYGYTF,TGTGCCAGCAGGGAGGGGACCAACTATGGCTACACCTTC
TRBV4-3,few,13,.,TRBJ2-3,CASSPAVRDTQYF,TGCGCCAGCAGCCCCGCGGTCCGAGATACGCAGTATTTT
TRBV15,.,16,.,TRBJ2-5,CATSRESGSGSKTQYF,TGTGCCACCAGCAGAGAATCGGGATCGGGGAGCAAGACCCAGTACTTC
TRBV14,.,15,.,TRBJ1-2,CASSLREGANYGYTF,TGTGCCAGCAGCCTCAGGGAGGGTGCGAACTATGGCTACACCTTC
TRBV4-1,.,17,TRBD2,TRBJ2-1,CASSQDRGAGGPLEQFF,TGCGCCAGCAGCCAAGATCGGGGCGCGGGGGGGCCCCTTGAGCAGTTCTTC
TRBV7-2,.,14,TRBD2,TRBJ2-1,CASSSGGAYNEQFF,TGTGCCAGCAGCTCGGGGGGGGCCTACAATGAGCAGTTCTTC
TRBV6-5,.,14,.,TRBJ1-4,CASSYHPANEKLFF,TGTGCCAGCAGTTACCATCCGGCTAATGAAAAACTGTTTTTT
TRBV27,.,13,.,TRBJ2-7,CASSFTRRHEQYF,TGTGCCAGCAGTTTTACCAGGAGGCACGAGCAGTACTTC
TRBV29-1,.,14,.,TRBJ2-5,CSVDITGVWETQYF,TGCAGCGTTGATATCACGGGGGTATGGGAGACCCAGTACTTC
TRBV29-1,.,12,.,TRBJ2-7,CSVEGSGYEQYF,TGCAGCGTTGAAGGGTCTGGCTACGAGCAGTACTTC
TRBV28,.,15,.,TRBJ2-1,CASREGGVSYNEQFF,TGTGCCAGCAGGGAAGGGGGTGTCTCCTACAATGAGCAGTTCTTC
TRBV6-6,.,12,.,TRBJ1-6,CASSPPLSPLHF,TGTGCCAGCAGCCCACCACTTTCACCCCTCCACTTT
TRBV15,.,17,TRBD1,TRBJ2-7,CATSRGTGTETQVTKYF,TGTGCCACCAGCAGAGGGACCGGGACAGAAACCCAAGTGACCAAGTACTTC
TRBV12-3/TRBV12-4,.,16,.,TRBJ1-5,CASSFSIRTRNQPQHF,TGTGCCAGCAGTTTCTCGATCCGGACACGCAATCAGCCCCAGCATTTT
TRBV27,.,13,.,TRBJ1-1,CASSYDVGTEAFF,TGTGCCAGCAGTTATGATGTTGGCACTGAAGCTTTCTTT
TRBV6-5,.,20,TRBD2,TRBJ2-6,CASSYSVSGRAGSGANVLTF,TGTGCCAGCAGTTACTCAGTCTCAGGGAGGGCGGGCAGTGGGGCCAACGTCCTGACTTTC
TRBV3-1,.,15,TRBD2,TRBJ2-1,CASSLSGGPSYEQFF,TGTGCCAGCAGCCTATCGGGGGGTCCGAGCTATGAGCAGTTCTTC
TRBV5-1,many,13,TRBD1,TRBJ2-7,CASTGQGAGEQYF,TGCGCCAGCACCGGGCAGGGGGCTGGGGAGCAGTACTTC
TRBV7-2,once,17,TRBD1,TRBJ1-5,CASSLGWDRGSNQPQHF,TGTGCCAGCAGCTTAGGATGGGACAGGGGTAGCAATCAGCCCCAGCATTTT
TRBV7-8,many,12,.,TRBJ2-1,CASSISTDEQFF,TGTGCCAGCAGCATAAGCACAGATGAGCAGTTCTTC
TRBV4-3,.,16,TRBD1,TRBJ2-5,CASSQDWTGGQETQYF,TGCGCCAGCAGCCAAGATTGGACAGGGGGACAAGAGACCCAGTACTTC
TRBV15,.,15,TRBD1,TRBJ2-1,CATSPGQGSYNEQFF,TGTGCCACCAGTCCGGGACAGGGCTCCTACAATGAGCAGTTCTTC
TRBV12-3/TRBV12-4,.,21,.,TRBJ1-1,CASTQNWGSLRVEGMNTEAFF,TGTGCCAGCACCCAAAATTGGGGCAGCCTCCGGGTCGAAGGAATGAACACTGAAGCTTTCTTT
TRBV7-2,few,17,TRBD1,TRBJ1-6,CASSLAETGNRVSPLHF,TGTGCCAGCAGCTTAGCGGAGACAGGGAATCGGGTTTCACCCCTCCACTTT
TRBV6-6,few,16,TRBD2,TRBJ2-1,CASSYPASGGVDEQFF,TGTGCCAGCAGTTACCCGGCTAGCGGGGGGGTTGATGAGCAGTTCTTC
TRBV15,few,16,.,TRBJ1-6,CATSQGTDSYNSPLHF,TGTGCCACCAGCCAGGGAACCGACTCCTATAATTCACCCCTCCACTTT
TRBV7-8,.,15,.,TRBJ1-2,CASSLGPGMVGGYTF,TGTGCCAGCAGCTTAGGTCCGGGGATGGTTGGTGGCTACACCTTC
TRBV6-2/TRBV6-3,few,14,.,TRBJ1-5,CASSSGTENQPQHF,TGTGCCAGTAGTTCAGGGACGGAGAATCAGCCCCAGCATTTT
TRBV20-1,few,12,.,TRBJ2-1,CSARDLPDEQFF,TGCAGTGCTAGAGATCTACCGGACGAGCAGTTCTTC
TRBV7-2,few,15,TRBD2,TRBJ2-5,CASSLRAGGVETQYF,TGTGCCAGCAGCTTAAGAGCGGGGGGGGTAGAGACCCAGTACTTC
TRBV29-1,.,13,TRBD2,TRBJ2-1,CSVDSGGGNEQFF,TGCAGCGTTGATTCGGGGGGAGGTAATGAGCAGTTCTTC
TRBV6-2/TRBV6-3,.,13,TRBD1,TRBJ2-7,CASRDRGIYEQYF,TGTGCCAGTCGAGACAGGGGAATCTACGAGCAGTACTTC
TRBV20-1,once,15,TRBD2,TRBJ2-5,CSARGGREWQETQYF,TGCAGTGCTAGAGGGGGGAGGGAGTGGCAAGAGACCCAGTACTTC
TRBV27,.,15,TRBD2,TRBJ2-7,CASEGLAEGSYEQYF,TGTGCCAGCGAGGGACTAGCGGAAGGCTCCTACGAGCAGTACTTC
TRBV2,.,14,.,TRBJ2-4,CASSDKAEGQEQYF,TGTGCCAGCAGTGATAAGGCGGAGGGCCAGGAGCAGTACTTC
TRBV20-1,.,15,TRBD1,TRBJ2-7,CSARLGTVLMGEQYF,TGCAGTGCTAGACTGGGGACAGTCCTGATGGGGGAGCAGTACTTC
TRBV9,.,16,.,TRBJ2-1,CASSVGGSGEYNEQFF,TGTGCCAGCAGCGTAGGGGGTAGCGGAGAGTACAATGAGCAGTTCTTC
TRBV20-1,.,14,TRBD1,TRBJ2-7,CSARRDRGGLEQYF,TGCAGTGCTAGAAGGGACAGGGGAGGCCTCGAGCAGTACTTC
TRBV5-1,.,13,.,TRBJ2-1,CASSIERGDEQFF,TGCGCCAGCAGCATCGAACGGGGCGATGAGCAGTTCTTC
TRBV5-1,.,14,.,TRBJ2-7,CASSLALVSDRQYF,TGCGCCAGCAGCTTGGCCCTTGTGTCGGATCGGCAGTACTTC
TRBV29-1,.,11,.,TRBJ2-7,CSVDRVGEQYF,TGCAGCGTTGATAGGGTGGGGGAGCAGTACTTC
TRBV12-3/TRBV12-4,few,14,TRBD2,TRBJ2-1,CASSSGGWLNEQFF,TGTGCCAGCAGTTCGGGGGGGTGGCTAAATGAGCAGTTCTTC
TRBV7-2,.,15,.,TRBJ2-3,CASSLVVTSTDTQYF,TGTGCCAGCAGCTTAGTTGTGACCTCCACAGATACGCAGTATTTT
TRBV29-1,.,15,TRBD1,TRBJ2-5,CSVRRGQGIRETQYF,TGCAGCGTCCGCCGGGGACAGGGGATTCGGGAGACCCAGTACTTC
TRBV27,.,15,.,TRBJ1-2,CTSSLYQGVHYGYTF,TGTACCAGCAGTCTGTATCAAGGGGTGCACTATGGCTACACCTTC
TRBV4-3,.,13,.,TRBJ1-2,CASSQGTNAGYTF,TGCGCCAGCAGCCAAGGGACAAACGCAGGCTACACCTTC
TRBV29-1,.,13,TRBD2,TRBJ2-1,CSVAAGADNEQFF,TGCAGCGTAGCAGCGGGGGCCGACAATGAGCAGTTCTTC
TRBV7-3,.,15,.,TRBJ2-4,CASSLSPQGSSIQYF,TGTGCCAGCAGCTTAAGCCCGCAGGGGAGTAGCATTCAGTACTTC
TRBV3-1,.,14,.,TRBJ1-4,CASSSGPKGEKLFF,TGTGCCAGCTCCTCGGGCCCAAAAGGTGAAAAACTGTTTTTT
TRBV25-1,.,17,.,TRBJ2-3,CASDGQGNSTSTDTQYF,TGTGCCAGCGATGGGCAGGGAAATTCTACTAGCACAGATACGCAGTATTTT
TRBV4-3,many,15,TRBD2,TRBJ2-1,CASRLAGGPYNEQFF,TGCGCCAGCAGATTAGCGGGGGGCCCCTACAATGAGCAGTTCTTC
TRBV20-1,.,13,.,TRBJ1-4,CGWLRRSNEKLFF,TGCGGGTGGCTTCGGAGGTCTAATGAAAAACTGTTTTTT
TRBV13,many,11,.,TRBJ2-5,CASSIRETQYF,TGTGCCAGCAGTATCAGGGAGACCCAGTACTTC